This entry describes one T cell receptor beta chain. Its specificity is unknown. V lost 6 bases and J lost 1; bases outside the gene matches: 8. This CDR3 has 15 amino acids. The germline V gene has CDR1 LNHDA and CDR2 SQIVND (reference sequence). The tumor tissue sample was taken at baseline before any treatment. Method: immunoSEQ multiplex PCR; TCRdb's copy keeps in-frame clones and lacks some. The table has roughly 1,100 clones, 70% to 85% seen once. This specimen belongs to a study of circulating tumor DNA in untreated peripheral T-cell lymphoma. Overall study findings and caveats: In approximately 74% of patients, tumor-specific clonotypes were identified.

Sequencing input: tumor tissue. This clonotype originated in a human donor with peripheral T-cell lymphoma. The chain links TRBV19 to TRBJ1-2; 7 positions match TRBD1. The CDR3 is CASSLGTVVNYGYTF. The CDR3 bases are TGTGCCAGTAGCCTCGGGACAGTAGTTAACTATGGCTACACCTTC.